The T cell receptor (beta chain) described here comes from a study of cytomegalovirus exposure and HLA in healthy donors. The study ran its PCR with 60 Vbeta and 13 Jbeta primers. Only in-frame clones appear in the TCRdb table, and some are missing; sequencing was by immunoSEQ multiplex PCR. This sample yields 150,000 to 200,000 clones, of which approximately 86% are seen a single time; under 2% belongs to the top ten. Looked up from germline, CDR1 is WNHNN and CDR2 is SYGVQD (reference sequence). This CDR3 comprises 15 residues. V trimming: 6 bases; J trimming: 5 bases; junction bases outside the gene matches: 7.

The TCR originated in a woman aged 18-29 years in good health and CMV-seronegative. V gene TRBV10-1 combines with J gene TRBJ2-5, with 12 bases that match TRBD2. The sequenced material came from PBMCs. CDR3 region: CASSDGLAGRETQYF. CDR3 DNA sequence: TGCGCCAGCAGCGACGGACTAGCGGGACGGGAGACCCAGTACTTC.